This TCR beta chain was retrieved from a study of T cells in narcolepsy. The CDR3 is made up of 12 amino acids. V gave up 4 bases and J gave up 5 bases, with 8 bases separating them. Germline CDR1 SGHTS, CDR2 YDEGEE. Clones were sequenced by immunoSEQ multiplex PCR, and TCRdb holds only the in-frame ones, with some missing. The sample records 25,000 to 35,000 clones, roughly 88% being singletons. This sequence was found in a human donor with narcolepsy. Specimen: CD45RA- memory CD4+ T cells from PBMCs. This chain connects TRBV5-8 to TRBJ2-3; D is possibly TRBD1 (5 bases). CDR3 nucleotides: TGTGCCAGCAGCCCAAGGGGAGATACGCAGTATTTT. It is translated as CASSPRGDTQYF.